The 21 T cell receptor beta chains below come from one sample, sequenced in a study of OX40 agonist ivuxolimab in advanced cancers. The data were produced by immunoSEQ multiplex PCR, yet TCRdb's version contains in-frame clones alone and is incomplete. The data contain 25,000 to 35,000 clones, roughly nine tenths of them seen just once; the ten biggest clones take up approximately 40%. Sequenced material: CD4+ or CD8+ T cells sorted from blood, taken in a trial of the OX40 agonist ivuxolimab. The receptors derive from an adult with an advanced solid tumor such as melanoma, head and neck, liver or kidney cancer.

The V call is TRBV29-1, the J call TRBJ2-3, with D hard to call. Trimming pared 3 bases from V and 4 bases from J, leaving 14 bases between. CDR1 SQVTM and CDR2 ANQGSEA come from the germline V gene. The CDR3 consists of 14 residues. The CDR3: CSVEFGRSPDTQYF. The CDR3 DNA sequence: TGCAGCGTTGAGTTCGGCAGGTCTCCAGATACGCAGTATTTT.

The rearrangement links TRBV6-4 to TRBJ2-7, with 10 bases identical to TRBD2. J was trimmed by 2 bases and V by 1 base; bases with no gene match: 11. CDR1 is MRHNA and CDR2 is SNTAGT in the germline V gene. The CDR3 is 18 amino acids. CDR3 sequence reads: CASSDLVSLAGDPYEQYF. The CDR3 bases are TGTGCCAGCAGTGACTTAGTATCCCTAGCGGGAGACCCCTACGAGCAGTACTTC.

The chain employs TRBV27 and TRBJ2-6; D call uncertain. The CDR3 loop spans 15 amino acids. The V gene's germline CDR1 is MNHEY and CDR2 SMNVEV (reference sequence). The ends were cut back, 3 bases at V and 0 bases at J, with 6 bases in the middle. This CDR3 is CASSFTASGANVLTF. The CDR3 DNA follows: TGTGCCAGCAGTTTTACGGCCTCTGGGGCCAACGTCCTGACTTTC.

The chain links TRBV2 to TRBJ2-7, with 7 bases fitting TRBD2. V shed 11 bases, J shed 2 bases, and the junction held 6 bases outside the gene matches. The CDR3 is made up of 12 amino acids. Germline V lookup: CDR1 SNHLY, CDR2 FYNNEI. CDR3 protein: CAGGDGTYEQYF. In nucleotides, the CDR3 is TGTGCCGGGGGGGACGGAACCTACGAGCAGTACTTC.

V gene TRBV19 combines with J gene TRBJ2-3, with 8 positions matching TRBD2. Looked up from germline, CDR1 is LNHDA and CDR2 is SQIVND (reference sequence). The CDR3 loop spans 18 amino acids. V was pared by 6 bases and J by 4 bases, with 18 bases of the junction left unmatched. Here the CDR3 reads CASSPGLVFDGTSDTQYF. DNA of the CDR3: TGTGCCAGTAGCCCGGGACTAGTATTCGATGGGACGTCAGATACGCAGTATTTT.

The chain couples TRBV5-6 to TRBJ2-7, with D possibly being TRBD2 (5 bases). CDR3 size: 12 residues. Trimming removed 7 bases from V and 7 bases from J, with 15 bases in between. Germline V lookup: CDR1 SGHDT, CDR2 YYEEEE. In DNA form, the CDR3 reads TGTGCCAGCGCGGGCTCGGAGAGAGAGCAGTACTTC. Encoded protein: CASAGSEREQYF. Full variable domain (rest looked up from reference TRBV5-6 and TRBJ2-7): DAGVTQSPTHLIKTRGQQVTLRCSPKSGHDTVSWYQQALGQGPQFIFQYYEEEERQRGNFPDRFSGHQFPNYSSELNVNALLLGDSALYLCASAGSEREQYFGPGTRLTVT.

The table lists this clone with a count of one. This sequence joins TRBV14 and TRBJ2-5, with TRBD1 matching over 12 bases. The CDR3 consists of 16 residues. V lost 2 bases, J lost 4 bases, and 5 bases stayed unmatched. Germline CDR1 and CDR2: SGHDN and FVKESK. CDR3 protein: CASSQLGQGAGETQYF. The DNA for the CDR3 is TGTGCCAGCAGCCAATTGGGACAGGGGGCAGGAGAGACCCAGTACTTC. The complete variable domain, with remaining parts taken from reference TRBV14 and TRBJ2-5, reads EAGVTQFPSHSVIEKGQTVTLRCDPISGHDNLYWYRRVMGKEIKFLLHFVKESKQDESGMPNNRFLAERTGGTYSTLKVQPAELEDSGVYFCASSQLGQGAGETQYFGPGTRLLVL.

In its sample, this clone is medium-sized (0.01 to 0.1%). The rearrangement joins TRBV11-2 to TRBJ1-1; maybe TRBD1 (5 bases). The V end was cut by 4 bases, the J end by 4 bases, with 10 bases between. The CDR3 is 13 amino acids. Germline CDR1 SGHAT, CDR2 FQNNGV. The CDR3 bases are TGTGCCAGCAGCTCTGGTGGGGCCACTGAAGCTTTCTTT. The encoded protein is CASSSGGATEAFF.

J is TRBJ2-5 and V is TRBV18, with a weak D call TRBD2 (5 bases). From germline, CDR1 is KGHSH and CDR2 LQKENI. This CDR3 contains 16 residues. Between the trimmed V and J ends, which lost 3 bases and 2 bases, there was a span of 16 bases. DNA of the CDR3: TGTGCCAGCTCACCCGGTGGCGGGCCGGTACAAGAGACCCAGTACTTC. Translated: CASSPGGGPVQETQYF.

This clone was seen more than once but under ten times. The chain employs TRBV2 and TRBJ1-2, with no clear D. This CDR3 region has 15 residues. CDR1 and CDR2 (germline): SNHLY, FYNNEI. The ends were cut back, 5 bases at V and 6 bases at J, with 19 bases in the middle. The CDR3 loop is CASSLSRGLLNGYTF. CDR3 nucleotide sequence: TGTGCCAGCAGTTTATCGAGAGGGCTCCTCAATGGCTACACCTTC.

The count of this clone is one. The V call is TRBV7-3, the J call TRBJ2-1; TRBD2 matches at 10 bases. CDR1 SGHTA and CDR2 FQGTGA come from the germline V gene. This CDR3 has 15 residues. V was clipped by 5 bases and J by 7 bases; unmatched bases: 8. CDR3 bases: TGTGCCAGCAGCCCGGGACTAGCGCTAAGGAATGAGCAGTTCTTC. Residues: CASSPGLALRNEQFF.

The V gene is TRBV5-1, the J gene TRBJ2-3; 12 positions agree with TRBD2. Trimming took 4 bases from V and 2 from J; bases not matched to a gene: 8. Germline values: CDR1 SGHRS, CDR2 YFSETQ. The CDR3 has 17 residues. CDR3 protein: CASSPGSSGRATDTQYF. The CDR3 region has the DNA TGCGCCAGCAGCCCGGGGTCTAGCGGGAGGGCCACAGATACGCAGTATTTT.

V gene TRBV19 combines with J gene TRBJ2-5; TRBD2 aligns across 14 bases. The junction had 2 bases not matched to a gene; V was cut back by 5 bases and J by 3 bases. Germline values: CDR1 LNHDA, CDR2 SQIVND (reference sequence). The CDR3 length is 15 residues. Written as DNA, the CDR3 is TGTGCCAGTAGTGGGACTAGCGGGGGAGAAGAGACCCAGTACTTC. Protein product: CASSGTSGGEETQYF.

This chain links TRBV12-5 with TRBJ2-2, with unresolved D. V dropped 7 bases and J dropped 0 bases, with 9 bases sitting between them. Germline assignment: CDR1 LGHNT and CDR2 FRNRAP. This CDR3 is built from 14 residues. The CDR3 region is CASADGANTGELFF. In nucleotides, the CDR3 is TGTGCTAGTGCCGACGGAGCGAACACCGGGGAGCTGTTTTTT.

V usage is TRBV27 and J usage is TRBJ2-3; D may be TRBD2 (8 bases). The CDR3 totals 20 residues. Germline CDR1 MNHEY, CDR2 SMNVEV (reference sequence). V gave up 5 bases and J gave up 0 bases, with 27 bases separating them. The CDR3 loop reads CASSPAWVAGQTYSTDTQYF. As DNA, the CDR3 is TGTGCCAGCAGTCCCGCTTGGGTAGCGGGACAGACATATAGCACAGATACGCAGTATTTT.

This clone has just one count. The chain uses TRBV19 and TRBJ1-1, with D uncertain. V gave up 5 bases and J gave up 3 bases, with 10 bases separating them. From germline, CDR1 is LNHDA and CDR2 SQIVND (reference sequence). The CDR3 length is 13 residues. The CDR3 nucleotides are TGTGCCAGTAGTCTATCAGATTACACTGAAGCTTTCTTT. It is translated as CASSLSDYTEAFF.

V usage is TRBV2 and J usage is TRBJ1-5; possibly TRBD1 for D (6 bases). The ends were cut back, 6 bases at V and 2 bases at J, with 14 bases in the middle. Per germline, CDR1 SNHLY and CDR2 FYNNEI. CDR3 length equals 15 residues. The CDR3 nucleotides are TGTGCCAGCAGCGAACAGGGTTTCGGCAATCAGCCCCAGCATTTT. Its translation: CASSEQGFGNQPQHF.

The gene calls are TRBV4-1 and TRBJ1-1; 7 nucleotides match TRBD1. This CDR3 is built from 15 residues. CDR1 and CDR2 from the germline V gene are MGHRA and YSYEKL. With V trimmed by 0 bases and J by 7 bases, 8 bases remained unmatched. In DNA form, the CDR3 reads TGCGCCAGCAGCCAAGATGCCAGGGGGTGGGTTGAAGCTTTCTTT. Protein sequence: CASSQDARGWVEAFF.

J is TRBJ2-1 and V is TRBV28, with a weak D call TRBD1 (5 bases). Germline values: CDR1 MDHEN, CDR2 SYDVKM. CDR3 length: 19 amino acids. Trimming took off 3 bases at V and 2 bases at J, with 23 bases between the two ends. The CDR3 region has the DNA TGTGCCAGCAGTTTTCTTAACGTCCAGGGTCCCAGAACCTACAATGAGCAGTTCTTC. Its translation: CASSFLNVQGPRTYNEQFF.

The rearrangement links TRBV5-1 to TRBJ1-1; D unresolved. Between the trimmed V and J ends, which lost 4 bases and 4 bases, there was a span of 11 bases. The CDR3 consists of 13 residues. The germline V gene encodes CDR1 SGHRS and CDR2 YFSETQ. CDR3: CASSDITSTEAFF. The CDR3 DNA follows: TGCGCCAGCAGCGATATAACAAGCACTGAAGCTTTCTTT. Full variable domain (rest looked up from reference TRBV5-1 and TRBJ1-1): KAGVTQTPRYLIKTRGQQVTLSCSPISGHRSVSWYQQTPGQGLQFLFEYFSETQRNKGNFPGRFSGRQFSNSRSEMNVSTLELGDSALYLCASSDITSTEAFFGQGTRLTVV.

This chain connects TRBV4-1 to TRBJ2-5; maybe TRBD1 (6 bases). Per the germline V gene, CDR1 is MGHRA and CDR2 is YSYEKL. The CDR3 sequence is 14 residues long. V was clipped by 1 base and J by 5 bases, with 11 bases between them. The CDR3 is CASSQGGGGETQYF. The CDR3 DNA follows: TGCGCCAGCAGCCAAGGAGGTGGGGGCGAGACCCAGTACTTC.